This TCR beta chain is from a study of CD8+ T cells in alopecia areata. About the study: Treated patients were given 5 to 10 mg oral tofacitinib twice daily. For 6 to 18 months, tofacitinib was taken, and 6 months off drug followed. Notes on the study in general: Patients showed less clear TCR sequence sharing than mice, possibly partly because of HLA diversity.

The sequencing template was cDNA reverse transcribed from extracted RNA. Assay used: immunoSEQ multiplex PCR; TCRdb lists only in-frame clones, some missing. Of around 99,000 clones detected, about 83% appear once; the ten largest clones hold over 20%. This clone was observed a few times. Its antigen is not identified. Treatment noted: oral pan-JAK inhibitor, 5-10 mg twice daily. T lymphocytes (CD4+ and CD8+) were sorted from PBMCs. With V trimmed by 5 bases and J by 2 bases, 9 bases remained unmatched. Germline CDR1 is SGHVS and CDR2 is FQNEAQ. This CDR3 is 16 amino acids long. The sequencing used CD8+ T cells sorted from blood, collected at week 24, from a patient treated with tofacitinib. The chain couples TRBV7-8 to TRBJ2-7, with TRBD2 matching 10 bases. This clonotype originated in a human donor with alopecia areata. CDR3 residues: CASSPPELAGTYEQYF. DNA of the CDR3: TGTGCCAGCAGCCCCCCGGAACTAGCGGGGACCTACGAGCAGTACTTC.